The rows below give T cell receptor beta chains drawn from one sample of a study of cytomegalovirus exposure and HLA in healthy donors. The protocol was immunoSEQ multiplex PCR, while the TCRdb copy is restricted to in-frame clones and leaves out a portion. The sample lists roughly 200,000 clones, about 9.4% occurring once. Material: PBMCs. These receptors were collected from a woman aged 25-40 years in good health and CMV-seropositive. Each CDR3 is given without its conserved first and last residue.

TRBJ2-5 | TRBV5-4 | ASSRSDTRETQY
TRBJ2-1 | TRBV7-9 | ASRSTTNNEQF
TRBJ1-3 | TRBV7-9 | ASSLGVSSGNTIY
NA | TRBV7-6 | ASSPIVGVEQY
TRBJ2-3 | TRBV6-4 | ASSDTIHYTDTQY
TRBJ2-5 | TRBV7-9 | ASSLERERETQY
TRBJ1-1 | TRBV27 | ASSLRTVGSTEAF
TRBJ2-7 | TRBV6-5 | ASSYSKGAHEQY
TRBJ2-7 | TRBV11-1 | ASSPPTGGFEEQY
TRBJ1-1 | TRBV5-5 | ASRRNTEAF
TRBJ2-5 | TRBV6-6 | ASSPHGQGGETQY
TRBJ2-7 | TRBV5-4 | ASSFAGVGNYEQY
TRBJ2-1 | TRBV15 | ATSRPSGFPYNEQF
TRBJ1-1 | TRBV6-1 | ASGLGLAMNTEAF
TRBJ2-7 | TRBV6-1 | ASSRRGALLNEQY
TRBJ2-5 | TRBV7-9 | ASSLDVSKTQY
TRBJ2-7 | TRBV7-9 | ASSLRGGDGTFYEQY
TRBJ2-6 | TRBV12-5 | ASGLPPTRSRANVLT
TRBJ1-5 | TRBV5-1 | ASSPQGGVNQPQH
TRBJ2-7 | TRBV2 | ASSTGTPYEQY
TRBJ1-2 | TRBV5-1 | ASSPGGTANYGYT